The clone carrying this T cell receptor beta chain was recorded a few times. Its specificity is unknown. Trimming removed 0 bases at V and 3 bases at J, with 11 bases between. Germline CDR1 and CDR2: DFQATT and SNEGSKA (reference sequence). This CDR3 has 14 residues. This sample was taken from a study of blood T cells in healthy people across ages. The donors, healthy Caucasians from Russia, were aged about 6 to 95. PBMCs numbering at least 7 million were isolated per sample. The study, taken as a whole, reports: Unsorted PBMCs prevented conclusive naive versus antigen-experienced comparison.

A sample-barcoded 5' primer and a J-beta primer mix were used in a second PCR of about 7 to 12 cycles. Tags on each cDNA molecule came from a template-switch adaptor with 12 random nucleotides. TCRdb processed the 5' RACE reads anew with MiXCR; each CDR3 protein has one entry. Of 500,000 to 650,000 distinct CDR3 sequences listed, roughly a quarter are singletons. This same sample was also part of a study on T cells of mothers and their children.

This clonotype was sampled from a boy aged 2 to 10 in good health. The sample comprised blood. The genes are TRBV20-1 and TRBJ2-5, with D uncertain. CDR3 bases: TGCAGTGCTAGAGAGAATAGTCCAAAAGAGACCCAGTACTTC. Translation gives CSARENSPKETQYF.